The 32 T cell receptor beta chains below come from one sample, sequenced in a study of cytomegalovirus exposure and HLA in healthy donors. The PCR used 60 Vbeta and 13 Jbeta primers. TCRdb's copy holds only in-frame clones and misses some; the assay was immunoSEQ multiplex PCR. The table has 200,000 to 250,000 clones, almost 85% seen once. The sequencing input was PBMCs. These receptors were collected from a woman between 40 and 50 years old in good health and CMV-seronegative.

CDR3 sequence (DNA): TGTGCCAGCAGTGAGGGCGGGGGAGGGTCCCATACGCAGTATTTT. Protein sequence: CASSEGGGGSHTQYF. The rearrangement joins TRBV6-1 to TRBJ2-3; 7 bases map to TRBD2. The junction had 10 bases not matched to a gene; V was cut back by 3 bases and J by 7 bases. Germline-derived CDR1 and CDR2 are MNHNS and SASEGT. This CDR3 contains 15 residues.

The V and J genes are TRBV5-1 and TRBJ1-2; possible D gene TRBD1, 5 bases. The CDR3 spans 15 residues. The germline V gene has CDR1 SGHRS and CDR2 YFSETQ. V was clipped by 4 bases and J by 6 bases, with 19 bases between them. The CDR3 DNA sequence: TGCGCCAGCAGCGCAGCATTTTCAGGGTCCGATGGCTACACCTTC. Translated: CASSAAFSGSDGYTF. Full variable domain (outside the CDR3, taken from reference TRBV5-1 and TRBJ1-2): KAGVTQTPRYLIKTRGQQVTLSCSPISGHRSVSWYQQTPGQGLQFLFEYFSETQRNKGNFPGRFSGRQFSNSRSEMNVSTLELGDSALYLCASSAAFSGSDGYTFGSGTRLTVV.

The V and J genes are TRBV6-5 and TRBJ1-6, with 8 nucleotides matching TRBD1. The CDR3 runs 15 residues. J gave up 5 bases and V 6 bases, and 6 bases lay outside the gene matches. Per the germline V gene, CDR1 is MNHEY and CDR2 is SVGAGI. As DNA, the CDR3 is TGTGCCAGCAGACAGGACAGGGTAGATAATTCACCCCTCCACTTT. Translated, it gives CASRQDRVDNSPLHF.

The chain links TRBV6-1 to TRBJ2-2; a weak D match, TRBD1 (5 bases). Between the trimmed V and J ends, which lost 5 bases and 6 bases, there was a span of 10 bases. This CDR3 spans 13 amino acids. CDR1 and CDR2 (germline): MNHNS, SASEGT. The CDR3 region has the DNA TGTGCCAGCAGTCAGTTAGGGGCCGGGGAGCTGTTTTTT. Its protein is CASSQLGAGELFF.

The chain couples TRBV2 to TRBJ1-1; D is unresolved. CDR1 is SNHLY and CDR2 is FYNNEI in the germline V gene. CDR3 length: 13 residues. The V end was cut by 6 bases, the J end by 6 bases, with 14 bases between. CDR3 sequence (DNA): TGTGCCAGCAGCGCAGGACTTACAGCTGAAGCTTTCTTT. It translates to CASSAGLTAEAFF.

The rearrangement links TRBV5-1 to TRBJ2-7, with a tentative D call TRBD1 (6 bases). Germline V gene lookup returns CDR1 SGHRS and CDR2 YFSETQ. The CDR3 runs 15 residues. V was pared by 4 bases and J by 4 bases, with 18 bases between. The CDR3 loop reads CASSVQGPHGYEQYF. CDR3 in DNA: TGCGCCAGCAGCGTCCAGGGGCCCCATGGGTACGAGCAGTACTTC.

The V and J genes are TRBV30 and TRBJ2-5; 9 nucleotides match TRBD2. This CDR3 has 15 residues. V lost 0 bases, J lost 4 bases, and 6 bases stayed unmatched. Germline V gene data show CDR1 as GTSNPN and CDR2 as SVGIG (reference sequence). CDR3 sequence: CAWSVLRGGGETQYF. As DNA, the CDR3 is TGTGCCTGGAGTGTACTGCGGGGGGGTGGAGAGACCCAGTACTTC.

The chain has TRBV11-3 and TRBJ2-3, with D perhaps matching TRBD1 (5 bases). Germline assignment: CDR1 SGHNT and CDR2 YENEEA. The V end was cut by 3 bases, the J end by 4 bases, with 5 bases between. There are 12 residues in the CDR3. The CDR3 protein is CASSFRADTQYF. The DNA for the CDR3 is TGTGCCAGCAGCTTCAGGGCAGATACGCAGTATTTT.

V is TRBV7-9 and J is TRBJ1-5; 7 bases fit TRBD1. Germline V gives CDR1 SEHNR, CDR2 FQNEAQ (reference sequence). The V gene end was trimmed by 4 bases and the J gene end by 7 bases; junction bases not matched to a gene: 10. The CDR3 sequence is 15 residues long. In nucleotides, the CDR3 is TGTGCCAGCAGCTCGGACAGGTCTAGGGGACAGCCCCAGCATTTT. It translates to CASSSDRSRGQPQHF.

The chain links TRBV5-1 to TRBJ2-5; D is possibly TRBD2 (5 bases). CDR3 length: 14 amino acids. V lost 4 bases and J lost 0, with 10 bases in between. From germline, CDR1 is SGHRS and CDR2 YFSETQ. CDR3 DNA sequence: TGCGCCAGCAGCCCTGGACTGTACCAAGAGACCCAGTACTTC. Protein: CASSPGLYQETQYF.

On this clone: Germline and junction disagree at one end, which may indicate a read error. The chain employs TRBV30 and TRBJ1-1, with D unresolved. There are 15 residues in the CDR3. The germline CDR1 and CDR2 sequences are GTSNPN and SVGIG (reference sequence). As DNA, the CDR3 is TGTGCCTGGAGGCCCGACTCATTTCAGAACGCTGAAGCTTTCTTT. This encodes CAWRPDSFQNAEAFF.

The V call is TRBV10-3, the J call TRBJ1-1; 8 bases match TRBD1. The CDR3 runs 16 residues. V shed 0 bases and J 5 bases; nucleotides not matched to a gene: 8. Germline V gene sequence: CDR1 ENHRY, CDR2 SYGVKD. CDR3 amino acids: CAISESGTGGLTEAFF. Here the CDR3 DNA reads TGTGCCATCAGTGAGTCGGGAACAGGGGGTCTGACTGAAGCTTTCTTT.

The chain recombines TRBV28 with TRBJ1-1; 8 positions agree with TRBD1. The CDR3 length is 15 residues. Germline CDR1 is MDHEN and CDR2 is SYDVKM. The ends lost 4 bases at V and 3 bases at J; junction bases unmatched: 7. CDR3 in amino acids: CASSYQGAGDTEAFF. The CDR3 coding sequence is TGTGCCAGCAGTTACCAGGGGGCGGGGGACACTGAAGCTTTCTTT.

This clone was recorded a few times. This rearrangement joins TRBV10-3 to TRBJ1-1; TRBD1 agrees at 7 bases. In germline, CDR1 is ENHRY, CDR2 SYGVKD. With V trimmed by 3 bases and J by 1 base, 5 bases remained unmatched. This CDR3 spans 15 amino acids. For the CDR3, the DNA is TGTGCCATCAGTGAAATGACAGGGACGAACACTGAAGCTTTCTTT. It codes for CAISEMTGTNTEAFF.

The V gene is TRBV6-4, the J gene TRBJ1-4; 7 bases map to TRBD1. V shed 4 bases and J 5 bases; nucleotides not matched to a gene: 7. Germline values: CDR1 MRHNA, CDR2 SNTAGT. The CDR3 loop spans 15 amino acids. The CDR3 sequence: CASSASGQQNEKLFF. The CDR3 region has the DNA TGTGCCAGCAGTGCATCGGGACAGCAAAATGAAAAACTGTTTTTT.

The chain recombines TRBV28 with TRBJ1-1, with 8 bases that match TRBD1. Germline V gives CDR1 MDHEN, CDR2 SYDVKM. The CDR3 has 14 residues. Unmatched junction bases numbered 0, after V lost 3 bases and J lost 0 bases. The CDR3 region is CASSLDRVNTEAFF. CDR3 nucleotide sequence: TGTGCCAGCAGTTTGGACAGGGTGAACACTGAAGCTTTCTTT.

CDR3 DNA: TGTGCCAGCAGTGCTAGCGGGGGCCCTACCGGGGAGCTGTTTTTT. Its translation is CASSASGGPTGELFF. J is TRBJ2-2 and V is TRBV6-1; 10 bases agree with TRBD2. V lost 4 bases, J lost 5 bases, and 4 bases stayed unmatched. Germline-derived CDR1 and CDR2 are MNHNS and SASEGT. This CDR3 has 15 residues.

Only one count was recorded for this clone. The V gene is TRBV11-3, the J gene TRBJ2-7; tentatively, D is TRBD1 (5 bases). In germline, CDR1 is SGHNT, CDR2 YENEEA. The CDR3 contains 15 residues. V was trimmed by 5 bases and J by 3 bases, leaving 17 bases between them. The CDR3 region is CASSPGLSLVYEQYF. The CDR3 DNA reads as TGTGCCAGCAGCCCAGGGCTCTCCCTGGTCTACGAGCAGTACTTC.

The table lists this clone with a few counts. The rearrangement links TRBV6-5 to TRBJ1-2; possible D gene TRBD1, 6 bases. Deletions cut 6 bases from V and 3 bases from J, with 11 bases between. Germline V gene data show CDR1 as MNHEY and CDR2 as SVGAGI. The CDR3 has 13 residues. In DNA form, the CDR3 reads TGTGCCAGCAGCCTGGGACAAGACTATGGCTACACCTTC. It translates to CASSLGQDYGYTF.

V is TRBV18 and J is TRBJ1-5, with D possibly matching TRBD1 (5 bases). The V gene's germline CDR1 is KGHSH and CDR2 LQKENI. With 3 bases removed from V and 7 bases from J, the gap between germline ends came to 16 bases. There are 15 residues in the CDR3. CDR3: CASSPVTGFNQPQHF. CDR3 bases: TGTGCCAGCTCACCCGTAACAGGATTCAACCAGCCCCAGCATTTT.

This clone was observed a few times. The V call is TRBV28, the J call TRBJ1-4; no clear D gene. The CDR3 runs to 14 residues. The V end was cut by 6 bases, the J end by 8 bases, with 16 bases between. Germline lookup yields CDR1 MDHEN and CDR2 SYDVKM. The CDR3 nucleotides read TGTGCCAGCAGCCCAAGTGGCACTAGGGAAAAACTGTTTTTT. It yields the protein CASSPSGTREKLFF.

The V call is TRBV10-3, the J call TRBJ1-1; 7 bases line up with TRBD1. The germline V gene encodes CDR1 ENHRY and CDR2 SYGVKD. This CDR3 contains 14 residues. Trimming removed 10 bases from V and 5 bases from J; junction bases left unmatched: 13. Here the CDR3 DNA reads TGTGCCACCATGGCTAGGACAGGAGAGACTGAAGCTTTCTTT. Amino acids: CATMARTGETEAFF.

J is TRBJ2-5 and V is TRBV27, with D maybe TRBD1 (5 bases). Per germline, CDR1 MNHEY and CDR2 SMNVEV (reference sequence). Trimming removed 2 bases from V and 2 bases from J, with 18 bases in between. The CDR3 length is 17 residues. The CDR3 spells CASSLQSTDNTQETQYF. The CDR3 DNA follows: TGTGCCAGCAGTTTACAGTCGACAGATAATACTCAAGAGACCCAGTACTTC.

V usage is TRBV9 and J usage is TRBJ1-2, with TRBD1 identical over 7 bases. The V gene's germline CDR1 is SGDLS and CDR2 YYNGEE. The CDR3 totals 13 residues. Trimming removed 4 bases from V and 5 bases from J; junction bases left unmatched: 5. CDR3 sequence: CASSKTGEYGYTF. In DNA form, the CDR3 reads TGTGCCAGCAGCAAAACAGGGGAATATGGCTACACCTTC.

The chain links TRBV19 to TRBJ2-4; 7 nucleotides match TRBD1. The CDR3 totals 14 residues. J gave up 7 bases and V 4 bases, and 7 bases lay outside the gene matches. Germline CDR1 LNHDA, CDR2 SQIVND (reference sequence). In DNA, the CDR3 is TGTGCCAGTAGTACCCGACAGGGATGGAACATTCAGTACTTC. It encodes CASSTRQGWNIQYF.

This clone was recorded a few times. This chain links TRBV18 with TRBJ1-5, with TRBD1 matching over 7 bases. The CDR3 has 15 residues. Germline CDR1 reads KGHSH; CDR2 reads LQKENI. Losses at the gene ends were 1 base for V and 7 bases for J; bases not matched to a gene: 7. The DNA of the CDR3 is TGTGCCAGCTCACCACTACAGGGGACGGGGCAGCCCCAGCATTTT. Its translation is CASSPLQGTGQPQHF.

The CDR3 coding sequence is TGTGCCAGTAGACTAGTAAAAAGCTCCTACGAGCAGTACTTC. It specifies CASRLVKSSYEQYF. The chain combines TRBV28 with TRBJ2-7; D might be TRBD2 (6 bases). Germline CDR1 is MDHEN and CDR2 is SYDVKM. Trimming shortened V by 9 bases and J by 0 bases, and 15 bases separated the two germline ends. The CDR3 covers 14 residues.

The sample holds one count of this clone. CDR3 loop: CASRTKGSNQPQHF. The CDR3 region has the DNA TGTGCCAGTAGGACGAAGGGGAGCAATCAGCCCCAGCATTTT. The chain uses TRBV19 and TRBJ1-5; D might be TRBD1 (5 bases). Germline CDR1 and CDR2: LNHDA and SQIVND (reference sequence). This CDR3 is built from 14 residues. V was cut by 6 bases and J by 1 base, with 10 bases left in between.

This chain connects TRBV4-1 to TRBJ2-6; TRBD2 matches at 10 bases. Germline V CDR1 and CDR2: MGHRA, YSYEKL. The CDR3 has 21 amino acids. Trimming cost V 0 bases and J 0 bases; bases outside gene matches: 11. CDR3 nucleotide sequence: TGCGCCAGCAGCCAAGATAGTGGAGCGGGGGGGCTCTTCTCTGGGGCCAACGTCCTGACTTTC. As protein: CASSQDSGAGGLFSGANVLTF.

The chain links TRBV28 to TRBJ2-5; no clear D gene. From germline, CDR1 is MDHEN and CDR2 SYDVKM. Trimming pared 3 bases from V and 5 bases from J, leaving 4 bases between. The CDR3 sequence is 11 residues long. The CDR3: CASSFGETQYF. Written as DNA, the CDR3 is TGTGCCAGCAGTTTCGGGGAGACCCAGTACTTC.

This clone was recorded at least ten times. This rearrangement joins TRBV19 to TRBJ1-5, with 7 bases lining up with TRBD1. CDR3 length: 15 residues. Germline lookup yields CDR1 LNHDA and CDR2 SQIVND (reference sequence). Trimming at V came to 7 bases and at J to 3 bases, leaving 9 bases not matched to a gene. The CDR3 coding sequence is TGTGCCAGTAAGGGGGCAGGGGGGCCCAATCAGCCCCAGCATTTT. The encoded protein is CASKGAGGPNQPQHF.

The chain employs TRBV7-9 and TRBJ2-3; 7 positions agree with TRBD2. Per the germline V gene, CDR1 is SEHNR and CDR2 is FQNEAQ (reference sequence). The CDR3 spans 15 residues. The junction had 3 bases not matched to a gene; V was cut back by 2 bases and J by 1 base. In DNA form, the CDR3 reads TGTGCCAGCAGCTTAAACCGGGGGGGCACAGATACGCAGTATTTT. The encoded protein is CASSLNRGGTDTQYF.